Sequencing of this TCR beta chain was carried out in a study of long-term antiretroviral therapy in people with HIV. In germline, CDR1 is LGHNA, CDR2 YSLEER. This CDR3 has 14 residues. The V segment lost 1 base and the J segment 3 bases; nucleotides outside the gene matches: 3. Survey-level resolution applied to immunoSEQ assay v3.0. Some clones are missing from TCRdb's copy, which holds only in-frame ones; the method was immunoSEQ multiplex PCR. The sample includes just under 40,000 clones, around 88% of them seen just once. The starting material was unsorted PBMCs, obtained just before starting antiretroviral therapy. This sequence joins TRBV4-3 and TRBJ2-7, with 7 bases aligning to TRBD1. The clonotype comes from a woman aged 18-29 years with HIV. The CDR3 sequence is CASSQARGNYEQYF. The CDR3 region has the DNA TGCGCCAGCAGCCAAGCCAGGGGGAACTACGAGCAGTACTTC.